One sample yielded the 24 T cell receptor beta chains listed below, sequenced in a study of shared clonotypes between healthy human individuals. Some clones are missing from TCRdb's copy, which holds only in-frame ones; the method was immunoSEQ multiplex PCR. Among about 490,000 clones listed, about three quarters were seen once. Sequenced sample: PBMCs. The receptors derive from a woman aged 40 to 49 in good health. Some clones in this sample may be carry-over from other donors' samples.

V usage is TRBV27 and J usage is TRBJ2-7; D is ambiguous. This CDR3 region has 13 residues. CDR1 and CDR2 from the germline V gene are MNHEY and SMNVEV (reference sequence). Trimming took off 5 bases at V and 2 bases at J, with 10 bases between the two ends. CDR3 in DNA: TGTGCCAGCAGTCCCCCGTGGGCCTACGAGCAGTACTTC. Its protein product is CASSPPWAYEQYF.

CDR3 region: CASSSRDIGNEKLFF. The CDR3 DNA is TGTGCCAGCAGCAGCCGGGACATCGGTAATGAAAAACTGTTTTTT. The V and J genes are TRBV7-8 and TRBJ1-4; perhaps TRBD1 as D (6 bases). Deletions cut 5 bases from V and 4 bases from J, with 14 bases between. CDR3 length: 15 residues. From germline, CDR1 is SGHVS and CDR2 FQNEAQ.

To note about this clone: This CDR3 is also generated by other DNA sequences in the sample. The chain recombines TRBV18 with TRBJ2-3, with a possible D match to TRBD2 (5 bases). Germline CDR1 reads KGHSH; CDR2 reads LQKENI. CDR3 length: 14 residues. V dropped 2 bases and J dropped 0 bases, with 6 bases sitting between them. CDR3 sequence: CASSPGGSTDTQYF. CDR3 bases: TGTGCCAGCTCACCAGGCGGGAGCACAGATACGCAGTATTTT.

This clone has just a few counts. A read error is possible here, since a much larger clone lies one base away. This chain links TRBV6-5 with TRBJ2-4; weak D call: TRBD2 (6 bases). The V gene's germline CDR1 is MNHEY and CDR2 SVGAGI. This CDR3 contains 14 residues. Written as DNA, the CDR3 is TGTGCCAGCAGTAAGGGACTGGGAAAAAACATTCAGCACTTC. This codes for CASSKGLGKNIQHF.

The chain couples TRBV5-6 to TRBJ2-7, with D unclear. Deletions cut 0 bases from V and 4 bases from J, with 8 bases between. Germline V lookup: CDR1 SGHDT, CDR2 YYEEEE. The CDR3 is 13 amino acids. CDR3 in amino acids: CASSLGSRYEQYF. DNA of the CDR3: TGTGCCAGCAGCTTGGGTAGCAGATACGAGCAGTACTTC.

This chain joins TRBV9 and TRBJ2-7; TRBD2 matches 11 bases. Germline assignment: CDR1 SGDLS and CDR2 YYNGEE. The CDR3 is 15 residues long. Trimming removed 4 bases from V and 2 bases from J; junction bases left unmatched: 5. CDR3 sequence (DNA): TGTGCCAGCAGCCCGGGACTAGCGGATACCTACGAGCAGTACTTC. As protein: CASSPGLADTYEQYF.

The chain combines TRBV28 with TRBJ2-3; D call uncertain. Germline-derived CDR1 and CDR2 are MDHEN and SYDVKM. Trimming removed 4 bases at V and 6 bases at J, with 11 bases between. The CDR3 extends over 13 amino acids. The CDR3 DNA reads as TGTGCCAGCAGTTCCCTCTCGCCGGATACGCAGTATTTT. Its protein product is CASSSLSPDTQYF.

On this clone: Compared with germline, one end of the junction differs, possibly owing to a read error. The chain combines TRBV25-1 with TRBJ2-7; possibly TRBD1 or TRBD2 for D (5 bases each). From germline, CDR1 is MGHDK and CDR2 SYGVNS. This CDR3 has 14 residues. As DNA, the CDR3 is TGTGCCAGCAGTCCCCGGGACGGTTCCTACGGGCAGTACTTC. Amino acid sequence: CASSPRDGSYGQYF.

This chain links TRBV5-4 with TRBJ1-2; perhaps TRBD1 as D (5 bases). The CDR3 has 15 amino acids. Per the germline V gene, CDR1 is SGHNT and CDR2 is YYREEE (reference sequence). Trimming left V 10 bases short and J 0 bases short, with 19 bases between. The CDR3 here is CAAGTRAGTNYGYTF. CDR3 in DNA: TGTGCCGCAGGCACCAGGGCAGGGACTAACTATGGCTACACCTTC.

This clone was recorded at least ten times. This chain joins TRBV18 and TRBJ2-7; 7 bases fit TRBD2. The CDR3 consists of 11 residues. V gave up 5 bases and J gave up 12 bases; unmatched junction bases: 7. Germline CDR1 and CDR2: KGHSH and LQKENI. The CDR3 protein is CASSGAREWYF. The CDR3 DNA follows: TGTGCCAGCTCAGGGGCGCGGGAGTGGTACTTC.

V and J are TRBV5-4 and TRBJ1-2, with D perhaps matching TRBD1 (5 bases). V dropped 0 bases and J dropped 5 bases, with 14 bases sitting between them. The CDR3 sequence is 15 residues long. Looked up from germline, CDR1 is SGHNT and CDR2 is YYREEE (reference sequence). This CDR3 is CASSLDVDNRYGYTF. CDR3 in DNA: TGTGCCAGCAGCTTGGATGTGGACAACAGATATGGCTACACCTTC.

V gene TRBV7-6 combines with J gene TRBJ2-2; 7 nucleotides align to TRBD2. CDR1 is SGHVS, CDR2 FNYEAQ, per germline. J lost 5 bases, V lost 1 base, and 13 bases had no gene match. The CDR3 loop spans 18 amino acids. CDR3 nucleotide sequence: TGTGCCAGCAGCTTAGTCGCTAGCGGACCCTCAAGGACCGGGGAGCTGTTTTTT. It codes for CASSLVASGPSRTGELFF.

Points on this clone: One end of the junction fails to match germline, which may point to a read error. This chain joins TRBV6-5 and TRBJ1-5, with TRBD1 matching over 10 bases. The CDR3 has 14 amino acids. Per the germline V gene, CDR1 is MNHEY and CDR2 is SVGAGI. The CDR3 is CASIDRGPQSAPAF. As DNA, the CDR3 is TGTGCCAGCATAGACAGGGGGCCCCAATCAGCCCCAGCATTT.

This clone was recorded only once. The chain employs TRBV7-9 and TRBJ2-7; a possible D gene is TRBD1 (5 bases). Per germline, CDR1 SEHNR and CDR2 FQNEAQ (reference sequence). V was shortened by 2 bases and J by 7 bases, with 18 bases between the two germline ends. This CDR3 has 15 amino acids. The CDR3 nucleotides read TGTGCCAGCAGCTTACCGACCCGTTCAGGGTATGAGCAGTACTTC. It encodes CASSLPTRSGYEQYF. Drawing the rest from reference TRBV7-9 and TRBJ2-7, the complete variable domain is DTGVSQNPRHKITKRGQNVTFRCDPISEHNRLYWYRQTLGQGPEFLTYFQNEAQLEKSRLLSDRFSAERPKGSFSTLEIQRTEQGDSAMYLCASSLPTRSGYEQYFGPGTRLTVT.

This clone has only a few counts. The chain combines TRBV10-1 with TRBJ2-5; D is possibly TRBD2 (6 bases). The germline CDR1 and CDR2 sequences are WNHNN and SYGVQD (reference sequence). V was pared by 8 bases and J by 5 bases, with 15 bases between. CDR3 length: 13 amino acids. The CDR3, as DNA: TGCGCCAGCGCCCAGTGTGGGAGGGAGACCCAGTACTTC. It codes for CASAQCGRETQYF.

Worth noting for this clone: It is likely a read error: a sequence one base away is far more abundant. This chain joins TRBV9 and TRBJ2-5, with 7 bases identical to TRBD2. J gave up 5 bases and V 4 bases, and 14 bases lay outside the gene matches. This CDR3 is built from 16 residues. Per the germline V gene, CDR1 is SGDLS and CDR2 is YYNGEE. In DNA form, the CDR3 reads TGTGCCAGCAGCCCCGCACGGGGGGATGGTCAGGAGACCCAGTACTTC. Amino acid sequence: CASSPARGDGQETQYF.

This chain uses TRBV29-1 with TRBJ2-2; 7 bases line up with TRBD2. CDR3 length: 12 residues. Trimming removed 7 bases from V and 6 bases from J; junction bases left unmatched: 5. Germline CDR1 reads SQVTM; CDR2 reads ANQGSEA. This chain's CDR3 is CSGGGRAGELFF. For the CDR3, the DNA is TGCAGCGGAGGAGGGAGGGCCGGGGAGCTGTTTTTT.

The V gene is TRBV7-2, the J gene TRBJ2-7; D call uncertain. The germline V and J ends were trimmed by 3 bases and 3 bases, with 9 bases remaining between them. The CDR3 totals 13 residues. CDR1 is SGHTA, CDR2 FQGNSA, per germline. The CDR3 sequence: CASSFGPFYEQYF. The CDR3 region has the DNA TGTGCCAGCAGCTTCGGGCCCTTCTACGAGCAGTACTTC.

V is TRBV7-3 and J is TRBJ1-4; maybe TRBD1 (5 bases). Per germline, CDR1 SGHTA and CDR2 FQGTGA. V dropped 5 bases and J dropped 8 bases, with 15 bases sitting between them. The CDR3 sequence is 14 residues long. The CDR3 here is CASSPGRAAEKLFF. The CDR3, as DNA: TGTGCCAGCAGCCCGGGACGCGCGGCGGAAAAACTGTTTTTT.

CDR3 nucleotides: TGTGCCAGCAGCGTTCTCCAGGTGGGGGGCTACACCTTC. Residues: CASSVLQVGGYTF. The chain joins TRBV2 to TRBJ1-2; no clear D. Germline CDR1 SNHLY, CDR2 FYNNEI. This CDR3 has 13 amino acids. Trimming removed 6 bases from V and 8 bases from J, with 16 bases in between.

The chain has TRBV29-1 and TRBJ1-4; no clear D gene. Germline V gene data show CDR1 as SQVTM and CDR2 as ANQGSEA. The CDR3 spans 13 residues. V lost 7 bases and J lost 1, with 10 bases in between. This chain's CDR3 is CSARRETNEKLFF. DNA of the CDR3: TGCAGCGCCCGACGGGAAACTAATGAAAAACTGTTTTTT.

The chain has TRBV7-9 and TRBJ2-5, with 7 bases that match TRBD2. The V gene's germline CDR1 is SEHNR and CDR2 FQNEAQ (reference sequence). This CDR3 has 14 amino acids. The V segment lost 8 bases and the J segment 5 bases; nucleotides outside the gene matches: 11. The CDR3 DNA reads TGTGCCAGCGGGGGGGTTTCGCCGAGCGAGACCCAGTACTTC. This encodes CASGGVSPSETQYF.

Turning to this clone: A much larger clone is a single base away; this may be a read error. Different DNA sequences within this sample yield the same CDR3. The CDR3 nucleotides read TGTGCCTTAGGGGAAAGGGGGGCCAATGTCCTGACTTTC. Its protein product is CALGERGANVLTF. The rearrangement joins TRBV30 to TRBJ2-6; perhaps D is TRBD1 or TRBD2 (6 bases each). Germline CDR1 is GTSNPN and CDR2 is SVGIG (reference sequence). This CDR3 is 13 amino acids long.

This clone was observed many times. The chain couples TRBV6-1 to TRBJ2-7; tentatively, D is TRBD1 or TRBD2 (5 bases each). Trimming cost V 3 bases and J 5 bases, with 11 bases left between them. The CDR3 sequence is 13 residues long. Germline V gene data show CDR1 as MNHNS and CDR2 as SASEGT. In nucleotides, the CDR3 is TGTGCCAGCAGTGAGGGGGAATCCAACGAGCAGTACTTC. Amino acid sequence: CASSEGESNEQYF.